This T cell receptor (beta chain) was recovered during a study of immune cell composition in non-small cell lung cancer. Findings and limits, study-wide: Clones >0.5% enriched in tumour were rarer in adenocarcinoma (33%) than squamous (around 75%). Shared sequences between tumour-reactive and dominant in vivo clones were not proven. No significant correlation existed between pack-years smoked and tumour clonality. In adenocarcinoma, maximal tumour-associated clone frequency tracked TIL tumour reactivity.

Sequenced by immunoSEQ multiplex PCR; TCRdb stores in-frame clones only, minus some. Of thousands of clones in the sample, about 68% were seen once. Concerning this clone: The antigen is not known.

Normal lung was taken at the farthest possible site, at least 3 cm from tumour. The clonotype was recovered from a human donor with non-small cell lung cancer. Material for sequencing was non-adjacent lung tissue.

The CDR3 protein is CASSGTGGTQQYF. CDR3 nucleotides: TGTGCCAGCTCAGGAACAGGCGGGACCCAGCAGTACTTC. V is TRBV18 and J is TRBJ2-7; TRBD2 is a possible D gene (6 bases). This CDR3 spans 13 amino acids. Germline CDR1 and CDR2: KGHSH and LQKENI. Trimming pared 5 bases from V and 8 bases from J, leaving 16 bases between.